The clone carrying this T cell receptor beta chain was detected ten times or more. The antigen is undetermined. These data originate in a study of early T cells in non-severe SARS-CoV-2 infection. Looking at the study overall: With bulk RNA from unsorted whole blood as input, sequencing yielded unpaired chains.

One entry per CDR3 protein results from TCRdb running MiXCR on the 5' RACE reads. The sample holds approximately 50,000 distinct CDR3 sequences, about 11% seen once. General study points: The matching step, a VDJdb search, favored anti-spike CD8 responses and missed private and CD4 specificities.

Sequenced input: whole blood. The sequence was collected from an adult who was a healthcare worker with PCR-confirmed SARS-CoV-2 infection or an uninfected control (not recorded which).

The CDR3 spells CASSRKAGGNIQYF. As DNA, the CDR3 is TGTGCCAGCAGTCGGAAAGCTGGGGGAAACATTCAGTACTTC. The chain couples TRBV28 to TRBJ2-4, with D perhaps matching TRBD1 or TRBD2 (5 bases each). This CDR3 has 14 amino acids. From germline, CDR1 is MDHEN and CDR2 SYDVKM. V shed 5 bases and J shed 6 bases, with 14 bases lying between them. Drawing the rest from reference TRBV28 and TRBJ2-4, the complete variable domain is DVKVTQSSRYLVKRTGEKVFLECVQDMDHENMFWYRQDPGLGLRLIYFSYDVKMKEKGDIPEGYSVSREKKERFSLILESASTNQTSMYLCASSRKAGGNIQYFGAGTRLSVL.